This TCR beta chain derives from a study of vaccination and CD4 T cells after COVID-19. Cultured CD4+ T cell DNA was sequenced using the Oncomine TCR Beta short-read assay. TCRdb re-called the PCR reads through MiXCR, storing one row per CDR3 protein. The data contain about 20,000 distinct CDR3 sequences, roughly 51% of them singletons. Sample treatment: approximately nine-day PBMC culture with coronavirus spike peptide pools or control peptides (ViraFEST assay). The germline V gene encodes CDR1 SGHTA and CDR2 FQGNSA. The CDR3 contains 16 residues. V lost 4 bases and J lost 6; bases outside the gene matches: 12. As regards this clonotype: Its specificity is not known.

This TCR was sampled from a human donor who had recovered from COVID-19. Sequenced input: CD4+ T cells from blood, cultured in vitro. J is TRBJ2-3 and V is TRBV7-2; 8 bases align to TRBD2. CDR3 in amino acids: CASSWRRPGGGDTQYF. CDR3 DNA sequence: TGTGCCAGCAGCTGGAGAAGGCCGGGAGGGGGGGATACGCAGTATTTT.